A selection of T cell receptor beta chains follows, all from one sample in a study of blood T cell repertoires in COVID-19. Libraries were prepared by immunoSEQ multiplex PCR; TCRdb keeps only in-frame clonotypes and omits some of them. The sample records fewer than 600,000 clones, over 75% being singletons. The sequencing input was PBMCs or T cells enriched from blood (not recorded which). These receptors were obtained from a woman in her 40s who had recovered from COVID-19. CDR3s include the opening cysteine and the closing phenylalanine or tryptophan. Fields, in order: CDR3 length, D gene, V gene, clone size, J gene, CDR3 protein, CDR3 DNA. The D gene is left open where the match is weak. Size tells how often a clone was seen (once, few, many) or the class of an expanded clone, and some rows leave it out.

>18|-|TRBV4-3|-|TRBJ1-4
CASSQNPRVGGTNEKLFF
TGCGCCAGCAGCCAAAACCCAAGGGTTGGCGGGACTAATGAAAAACTGTTTTTT
>13|-|TRBV6-5|-|TRBJ1-2
CASRLDRWYGYTF
TGTGCCAGCAGACTTGACAGGTGGTATGGCTACACCTTC
>15|-|TRBV15|-|TRBJ1-1
CATSKETGMNTEAFF
TGTGCCACCAGCAAAGAGACAGGAATGAACACTGAAGCTTTCTTT
>15|TRBD1|TRBV7-2|-|TRBJ1-3
CASSPGTGLGNTIYF
TGTGCCAGCAGCCCTGGGACAGGTCTTGGAAACACCATATATTTT
>13|-|TRBV21-1|-|TRBJ2-5
CAITSGGRETQYF
TGTGCCATTACATCGGGCGGGAGGGAGACCCAGTACTTC
>13|-|TRBV3-1/TRBV3-2|once|TRBJ1-5
CASSQGEWQPQHF
TGTGCCAGCAGCCAAGGGGAGTGGCAGCCCCAGCATTTT
>12|TRBD2|TRBV10-2|-|TRBJ2-4
CASSELADIQYF
TGCGCCAGCAGTGAACTAGCGGACATTCAGTACTTC
>22|-|TRBV24-1|once|TRBJ2-4
CAPGDSRGEPKTFLVSKNIQYF
TGTGCCCCGGGGGACTCCAGGGGGGAGCCAAAAACATTCTTGGTCTCCAAAAACATTCAGTACTTC
>13|-|TRBV12-3/TRBV12-4|-|TRBJ1-2
CASSPGVAKGYTF
TGTGCCAGCAGTCCAGGGGTGGCGAAGGGCTACACCTTC
>13|TRBD2|TRBV29-1|-|TRBJ2-7
CSVEGLAGNEQYF
TGCAGCGTTGAAGGACTAGCGGGAAACGAGCAGTACTTC
>13|TRBD1|TRBV7-8|-|TRBJ1-2
CASRRTGVDGYTF
TGTGCCAGCAGAAGGACAGGGGTTGATGGCTACACCTTC
>12|-|TRBV7-9|many|TRBJ2-7
CASSLMGAEQYF
TGTGCCAGCAGCTTAATGGGGGCCGAGCAGTACTTC
>13|-|TRBV29-1|-|TRBJ2-1
CSVVGRLWDEQFF
TGCAGCGTTGTGGGGCGGCTGTGGGATGAGCAGTTCTTC
>14|TRBD1|TRBV9|-|TRBJ1-1
CATSTGPLGTEAFF
TGTGCCACCTCGACAGGGCCCTTGGGCACTGAAGCTTTCTTT
>15|-|TRBV9|-|TRBJ2-3
CASSPRTASTDTQYF
TGTGCCAGCAGCCCAAGGACAGCTAGCACAGATACGCAGTATTTT
>14|-|TRBV20-1|-|TRBJ2-7
CSASSDSRVYEQYF
TGCAGTGCTAGTTCGGACAGTAGGGTCTACGAGCAGTACTTC
>13|-|TRBV7-9|-|TRBJ1-4
CASSWQDNEKLFF
TGTGCCAGCAGCTGGCAGGATAATGAAAAACTGTTTTTT
>14|-|TRBV6-5|-|TRBJ2-2
CASSNSRGTGELFF
TGTGCCAGCAGTAATTCTCGGGGCACCGGGGAGCTGTTTTTT
>15|TRBD1|TRBV3-1/TRBV3-2|-|TRBJ1-4
CASSAPGQGDEKLFF
TGTGCCAGCAGCGCACCGGGACAGGGCGATGAAAAACTGTTTTTT
>15|TRBD1|TRBV2|-|TRBJ2-7
CASSVPGQSEYEQYF
TGTGCCAGCAGTGTCCCGGGACAGTCTGAATACGAGCAGTACTTC
>15|-|TRBV19|once|TRBJ2-5
CASSLSGTGWKTQYF
TGTGCCAGTAGTCTAAGCGGGACAGGATGGAAGACCCAGTACTTC
>13|-|TRBV5-5|once|TRBJ2-2
CASSLYVSRELFF
TGTGCCAGCAGCTTGTATGTGTCCCGGGAGCTGTTTTTT
>17|-|TRBV4-3|-|TRBJ2-6
CASSQDAGSSGANVLTF
TGCGCCAGCAGCCAAGATGCGGGGAGCTCTGGGGCCAACGTCCTGACTTTC
>13|-|TRBV27|-|TRBJ1-6
CASSSAYNSPLHF
TGTGCCAGCAGTTCAGCCTATAATTCACCCCTCCACTTT
>12|-|TRBV5-6|-|TRBJ2-7
CASSDGLNEQYF
TGTGCCAGCTCGGACGGACTAAACGAGCAGTACTTC
>16|TRBD1|TRBV18|few|TRBJ1-2
CASSPGPGQGAHGYTF
TGTGCCAGCTCACCGGGGCCGGGACAGGGGGCTCATGGCTACACCTTC
>14|TRBD1|TRBV5-1|-|TRBJ1-6
CASSSGTGDSPLHF
TGCGCCAGCAGCTCTGGGACAGGAGATTCACCCCTCCACTTT
>15|TRBD1|TRBV19|-|TRBJ2-1
CASSPDRGDYNEQFF
TGTGCCAGTAGCCCTGACAGGGGGGACTACAATGAGCAGTTCTTC
>12|-|TRBV4-3|-|TRBJ2-4
CASSQGSNIQYF
TGCGCCAGCAGCCAAGGTAGCAACATTCAGTACTTC
>16|-|TRBV13|-|TRBJ1-6
CASSSDLPGMNSPLHF
TGTGCCAGCAGCTCCGACCTTCCGGGGATGAATTCACCCCTCCACTTT
>19|-|TRBV6-1|-|TRBJ1-1
CASSESRVGGSMWNTEAFF
TGTGCCAGCAGTGAATCCCGAGTGGGGGGAAGCATGTGGAACACTGAAGCTTTCTTT
>14|TRBD1|TRBV19|-|TRBJ1-1
CASSQGQGYSEAFF
TGTGCCAGTAGTCAAGGACAGGGGTACTCTGAAGCTTTCTTT
>17|TRBD2|TRBV12-5|-|TRBJ2-1
CASGHVLLAGAYNEQFF
TGTGCTAGTGGTCACGTTCTTCTAGCGGGAGCCTACAATGAGCAGTTCTTC
>14|-|TRBV4-2|few|TRBJ1-1
CASSLAYSGTEAFF
TGTGCCAGCAGTCTTGCGTATTCGGGCACTGAAGCTTTCTTT
>16|-|TRBV5-6|-|TRBJ1-2
CASSLEGFGGIYGYTF
TGTGCCAGCAGCTTGGAAGGTTTCGGGGGTATCTATGGCTACACCTTC
>17|TRBD1|TRBV10-3|-|TRBJ2-1
CAIRTSGTGGSYNEQFF
TGTGCCATCAGGACTTCCGGGACAGGGGGTTCCTACAATGAGCAGTTCTTC
>15|-|TRBV7-9|-|TRBJ1-5
CASSSTGMGNQPQHF
TGTGCCAGCAGCTCTACAGGGATGGGCAATCAGCCCCAGCATTTT
>14|TRBD1|TRBV18|once|TRBJ2-7
CASSPPGQGSEQYF
TGTGCCAGCTCACCACCGGGACAGGGAAGCGAGCAGTACTTC
>15|-|TRBV19|-|TRBJ2-7
CASSIWSGVAHEQYF
TGTGCCAGTAGTATCTGGTCGGGAGTCGCCCACGAGCAGTACTTC
>14|-|TRBV5-1|-|TRBJ1-1
CASSLPTGRTEAFF
TGCGCCAGCAGCTTGCCAACAGGGAGAACTGAAGCTTTCTTT
>17|-|TRBV28|-|TRBJ2-1
CASSLMFRASSYNEQFF
TGTGCCAGCAGTTTAATGTTCAGGGCCAGCTCCTACAATGAGCAGTTCTTC
>15|TRBD1|TRBV11-2|few|TRBJ1-4
CASSLLQGAREKLFF
TGTGCCAGCAGCTTATTACAGGGGGCTCGCGAAAAACTGTTTTTT
>15|TRBD1|TRBV7-9|-|TRBJ1-5
CASSLEGQGNQPQHF
TGTGCCAGCAGCTTAGAGGGACAGGGGAATCAGCCCCAGCATTTT